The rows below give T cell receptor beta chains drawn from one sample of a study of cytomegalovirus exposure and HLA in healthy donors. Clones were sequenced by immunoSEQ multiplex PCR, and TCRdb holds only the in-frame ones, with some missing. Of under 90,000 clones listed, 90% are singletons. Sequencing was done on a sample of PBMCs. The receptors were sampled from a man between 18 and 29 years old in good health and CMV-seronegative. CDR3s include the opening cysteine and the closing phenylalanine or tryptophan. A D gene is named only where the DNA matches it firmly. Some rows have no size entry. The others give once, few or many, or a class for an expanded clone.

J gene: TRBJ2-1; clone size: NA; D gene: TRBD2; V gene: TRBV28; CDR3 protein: CASSSPPGLGGSIHEQFF; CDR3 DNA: TGTGCCAGCAGTTCCCCTCCGGGTTTGGGCGGGAGCATCCATGAGCAGTTCTTC
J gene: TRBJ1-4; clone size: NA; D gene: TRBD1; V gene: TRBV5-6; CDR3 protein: CASSFRGRTNEKLFF; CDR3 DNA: TGTGCCAGCAGCTTCAGGGGGAGGACTAATGAAAAACTGTTTTTT
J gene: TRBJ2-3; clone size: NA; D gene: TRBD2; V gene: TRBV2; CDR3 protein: CASSEREGLGTDTQYF; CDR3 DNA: TGTGCCAGCAGTGAACGGGAGGGGCTGGGCACAGATACGCAGTATTTT
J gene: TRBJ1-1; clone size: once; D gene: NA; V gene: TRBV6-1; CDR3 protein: CASSVRGLNTEAFF; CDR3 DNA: TGTGCCAGCAGTGTCAGGGGACTGAACACTGAAGCTTTCTTT
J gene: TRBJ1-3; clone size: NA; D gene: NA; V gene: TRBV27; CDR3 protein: CASSSQGFSGNTIYF; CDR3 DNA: TGTGCCAGCAGTTCCCAGGGATTCTCTGGAAACACCATATATTTT
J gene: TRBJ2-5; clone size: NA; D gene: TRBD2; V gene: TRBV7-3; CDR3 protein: CASSLTGGQETQYF; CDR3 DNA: TGTGCCAGCAGCTTAACCGGGGGGCAAGAGACCCAGTACTTC
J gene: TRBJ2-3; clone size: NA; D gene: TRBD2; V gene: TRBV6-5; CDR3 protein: CASNLGTSGTDTQYF; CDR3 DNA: TGTGCCAGCAACCTAGGGACTAGCGGCACAGATACGCAGTATTTT
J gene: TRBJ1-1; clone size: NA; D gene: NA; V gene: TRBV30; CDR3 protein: CAWSTGDGNTEAFF; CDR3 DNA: TGTGCCTGGAGTACGGGGGACGGAAACACTGAAGCTTTCTTT
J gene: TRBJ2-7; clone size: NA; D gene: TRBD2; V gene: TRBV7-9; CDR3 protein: CSSNIAGVSYEQYF; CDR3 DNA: TGTTCCAGCAATATAGCGGGAGTTTCCTACGAGCAGTACTTC
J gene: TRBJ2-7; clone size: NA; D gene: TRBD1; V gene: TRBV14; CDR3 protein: CASSWRQGGEQYF; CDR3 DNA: TGTGCCAGCAGCTGGCGACAGGGCGGCGAGCAGTACTTC
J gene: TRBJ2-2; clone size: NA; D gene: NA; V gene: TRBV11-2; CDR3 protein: CASSSPRGPDTGELFF; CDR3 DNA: TGTGCCAGCAGCTCCCCCAGGGGCCCGGACACCGGGGAGCTGTTTTTT
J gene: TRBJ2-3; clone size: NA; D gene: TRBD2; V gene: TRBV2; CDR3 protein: CASSKKTSGSVDTQYF; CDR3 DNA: TGTGCCAGCAGTAAAAAGACTAGCGGGAGCGTAGATACGCAGTATTTT
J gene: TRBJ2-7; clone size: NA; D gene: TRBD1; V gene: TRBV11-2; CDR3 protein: CASSSTGTGFRLQYF; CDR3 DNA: TGTGCCAGCAGCTCGACTGGGACAGGGTTCAGGCTGCAGTACTTC
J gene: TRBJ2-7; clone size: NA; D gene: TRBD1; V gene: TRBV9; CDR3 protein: CASSVAGTGEYEQYF; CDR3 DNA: TGTGCCAGCAGCGTAGCTGGGACAGGGGAGTACGAGCAGTACTTC